This T cell receptor (beta chain) emerged from a study of blood T cell repertoires in COVID-19. Looking at the study overall: From T cells, B-cell-depleted T cells, or PBMCs came the material, which was cDNA or gDNA.

This CDR3 has 15 amino acids. Germline values: CDR1 SGHTA, CDR2 FQGNSA. After removal of 2 bases from V and 5 bases from J, the junction contained 7 bases not matched to a gene. The data were produced by immunoSEQ multiplex PCR, yet TCRdb's version contains in-frame clones alone and is incomplete. Altogether roughly 92,000 clones are present, about nine tenths being singletons, with the ten largest covering about 9.3%. The sequenced material came from peripheral blood. The V call is TRBV7-2, the J call TRBJ2-5; 8 bases are a match to TRBD2. This clonotype originated in a man in his fifties with acute or convalescent COVID-19. CDR3: CASSLTGTSSETQYF. As DNA, the CDR3 is TGTGCCAGCAGCTTAACCGGGACTAGTAGCGAGACCCAGTACTTC.